This T cell receptor (beta chain) appears in the sequencing data of a study of blood T cell repertoires in COVID-19. Germline lookup yields CDR1 LNHDA and CDR2 SQIVND (reference sequence). CDR3 length: 17 residues. Trimming cost V 7 bases and J 2 bases, with 23 bases left between them. This table comes from immunoSEQ multiplex PCR, and its TCRdb copy is limited to in-frame clones, with some not included. The sample carries about 78,000 clones, under 80% recorded once. This TCR derives from a human donor in a cohort sampled during active COVID-19. The V call is TRBV19, the J call TRBJ1-2; D perhaps matches TRBD1 (5 bases). The sample was peripheral blood. CDR3 sequence reads: CASKGNAGSVSNYGYTF. Written as DNA, the CDR3 is TGTGCCAGTAAGGGCAATGCAGGGTCCGTTTCCAACTATGGCTACACCTTC.